This T cell receptor beta chain originates from a study of PD-1 blockade in classical Hodgkin lymphoma. TCRdb keeps only in-frame clones here, not all; method: immunoSEQ multiplex PCR. The sample has just over 14,000 clones, about 89% seen once; the top ten hold about 6%. Time point: newly diagnosed, previously untreated cHL patient sample. After thawing, PBMCs were subjected to magnetic negative selection to isolate CD8+ T cells. This clone was observed a few times. Sequencing was carried out using CD8+ T cells from blood. The receptor was isolated from a human donor with classical Hodgkin lymphoma.

CDR3 in amino acids: CASSGRNTEAFF. The CDR3, as DNA: TGTGCCAGCAGCGGTCGGAACACTGAAGCTTTCTTT. This chain links TRBV9 with TRBJ1-1, with D unresolved. Germline-derived CDR1 and CDR2 are SGDLS and YYNGEE. The CDR3 is 12 amino acids. Trimming stripped 3 bases from V and 1 base from J, with 4 bases between.